Sequencing of this T cell receptor (beta chain) was carried out in a study of T cell repertoires and Cas9 in healthy adults (dated by TCRdb to about 2018). Regarding the study in general: Multi-effector potency, cytotoxicity and lineage determination within the CD4 and CD8 compartments were characterized for SpCas9-reactive T cells. The study looked at preexisting T cell immunity to the Streptococcus pyogenes Cas9 nuclease (SpCas9), which is used in CRISPR gene editing. Study-wide findings and limitations: In vitro, SpCas9-reactive regulatory T cells were reported to reduce the proliferation and function of SpCas9-reactive effector T cells.

Of note for this clone: Its target antigen remains unknown. Sequence at one end of the junction differs from germline and may be a read error.

Library generation was performed with the immunoSEQ multiplex PCR assay. TCRdb carries this immuneACCESS record with in-frame sequences only. Its versions omit some clonotypes, under half of them owing to an unresolved V gene in the studies checked, with the rest unexplained. The table for this sample lists 11,000 to 15,000 clones; roughly 87% of them were counted only once. Approximately 1.5% of the sample rests with the top ten. All of the donors in the study were healthy humans. This clonotype originated in a human donor in good health. What was sequenced was Tregs (CD4+, CD25+, CD127-, CD137-, CD154-) from PBMCs; culture status not recorded.

Here is the DNA: TGTGCCAGCAGCCAAGTGACAGGCCCACATACGCAGTATTTT. It specifies CASSQVTGPHTQYF. Recombination joined TRBV4-1 with TRBJ2-3, with a weak D call of TRBD1 (6 bases match). The CDR3, from cysteine to phenylalanine, totals 14 residues. Of the read, only the CDR3 DNA is kept; its 42 bases are in frame from base 1. Per the germline V gene, MGHRA is the CDR1 and YSYEKL is the CDR2.